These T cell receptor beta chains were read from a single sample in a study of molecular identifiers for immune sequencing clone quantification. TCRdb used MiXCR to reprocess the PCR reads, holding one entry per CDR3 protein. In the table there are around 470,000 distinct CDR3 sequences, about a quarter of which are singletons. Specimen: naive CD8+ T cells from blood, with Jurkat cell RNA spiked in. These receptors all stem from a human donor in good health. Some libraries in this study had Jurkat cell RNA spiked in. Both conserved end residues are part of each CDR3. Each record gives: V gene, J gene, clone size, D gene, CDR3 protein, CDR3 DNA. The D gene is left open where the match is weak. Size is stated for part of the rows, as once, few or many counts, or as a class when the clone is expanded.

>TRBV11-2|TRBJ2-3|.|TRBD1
CASSSPGGTDAQYF
TGTGCCAGCAGCTCGCCAGGGGGCACAGATGCGCAGTATTTT
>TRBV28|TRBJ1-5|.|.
CASSVPTNQPQHF
TGTGCCAGCAGTGTCCCGACAAATCAGCCCCAGCATTTT
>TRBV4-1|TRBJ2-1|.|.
CASSQDSLGPYNEQFF
TGCGCCAGCAGCCAAGATAGTTTGGGCCCCTACAATGAGCAGTTCTTC
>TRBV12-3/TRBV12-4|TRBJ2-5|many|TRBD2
CASSPPSGGLETQYF
TGTGCCAGCAGTCCGCCTAGCGGGGGATTGGAGACCCAGTACTTC
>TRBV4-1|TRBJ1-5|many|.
CASSLQANQPQHF
TGCGCCAGCAGCCTCCAAGCCAATCAGCCCCAGCATTTT
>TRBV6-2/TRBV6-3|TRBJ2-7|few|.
CASSYGGYYEQYF
TGTGCCAGCAGTTATGGGGGGTACTACGAGCAGTACTTC
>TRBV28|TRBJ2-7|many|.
CASTGAGGYEQYF
TGTGCCAGCACGGGGGCCGGGGGGTACGAGCAGTACTTC
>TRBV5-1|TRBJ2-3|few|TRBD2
CASNVSGGPSTDTQYF
TGCGCCAGTAACGTATCGGGGGGGCCTAGCACAGATACGCAGTATTTT
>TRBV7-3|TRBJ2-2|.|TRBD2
CASSLSGRSTGELFF
TGTGCCAGCAGCCTTAGCGGGAGAAGCACCGGGGAGCTGTTTTTT
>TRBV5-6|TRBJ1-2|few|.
CASSLLGEDPYYGYTF
TGTGCCAGCAGCTTACTAGGGGAGGATCCCTACTATGGCTACACCTTC
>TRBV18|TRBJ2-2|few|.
CASSPPVEDGELFF
TGTGCCAGCTCACCTCCGGTCGAGGACGGGGAGCTGTTTTTT